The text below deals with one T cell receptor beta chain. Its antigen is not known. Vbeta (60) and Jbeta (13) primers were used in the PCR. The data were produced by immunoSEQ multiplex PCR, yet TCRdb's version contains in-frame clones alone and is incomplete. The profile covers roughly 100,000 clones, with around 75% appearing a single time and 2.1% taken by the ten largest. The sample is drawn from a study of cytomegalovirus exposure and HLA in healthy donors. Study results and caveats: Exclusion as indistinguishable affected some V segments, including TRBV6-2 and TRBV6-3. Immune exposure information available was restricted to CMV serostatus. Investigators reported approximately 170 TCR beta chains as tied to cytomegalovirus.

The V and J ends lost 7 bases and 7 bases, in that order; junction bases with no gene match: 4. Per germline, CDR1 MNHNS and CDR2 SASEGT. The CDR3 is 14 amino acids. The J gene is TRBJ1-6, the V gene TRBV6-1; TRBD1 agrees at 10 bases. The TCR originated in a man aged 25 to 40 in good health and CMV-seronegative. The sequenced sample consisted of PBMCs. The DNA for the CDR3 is TGTGCCAGCACTTCGACAGGGGGCAATTCACCCCTCCACTTT. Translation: CASTSTGGNSPLHF.